This TCR beta chain appears in the sequencing data of a study of blood T cell repertoires in COVID-19. For the study at large: Sites across the United States, Italy and Spain contributed samples from acute and convalescent COVID-19.

Per germline, CDR1 SGHDT and CDR2 YYEEEE. This CDR3 contains 15 residues. Study members were between about 18 and 95 years old and lived in 20 to 25 US regions. The study counted Cohort 3 donors as recovered given two negative PCRs, clearance, or symptom resolution. Notes on this clone: One junction end does not reproduce the germline sequence, and a read error may be involved.

Assay used: immunoSEQ multiplex PCR; TCRdb lists only in-frame clones, some missing. The sample includes about 210,000 clones, around 85% of them seen just once. This TCR was sampled from a man aged 40-50 years who had recovered from COVID-19. The sample comprised PBMCs or T cells enriched from blood (not recorded which). The V call is TRBV5-6, the J call TRBJ2-7, with D perhaps TRBD1 (5 bases). The CDR3 loop is CASTLGLVRDREQYF. The CDR3 nucleotides are TGTGCCAGCACCTTGGGTTTGGTCAGGGATCGCGAGCAGTACTTC.